This TCR beta chain was retrieved from a study of T cell responses to AZD1222 COVID-19 vaccine. Study details: Second-dose intervals near 4 or 12 weeks were combined. Overall study results and limits: Females outnumbered males among donors, who were mostly white British; clonal diversity was possibly underestimated. With dominance at 160-218 and 743-854, vaccine-associated CD4 TCRs spanned spike. Receipt of two AZD1222 doses was followed by a rise in Spike-specific TCR breadth and depth.

With respect to this clone: Its specificity is unknown.

This CDR3 is built from 14 residues. V was clipped by 4 bases and J by 5 bases, with 15 bases between them. Germline lookup yields CDR1 SGHDN and CDR2 FVKESK. Assay used: immunoSEQ multiplex PCR; TCRdb lists only in-frame clones, some missing. The data show about 79,000 clones, over 75% seen once. The genes are TRBV14 and TRBJ2-7; D remains ambiguous. This material consisted of peripheral blood, taken on day 0 of AZD1222 vaccination. This receptor was obtained from an adult in good health. Written as DNA, the CDR3 is TGTGCCAGCAGCCCGTTGTATGCCGGGCACGAGCAGTACTTC. Its translation: CASSPLYAGHEQYF.